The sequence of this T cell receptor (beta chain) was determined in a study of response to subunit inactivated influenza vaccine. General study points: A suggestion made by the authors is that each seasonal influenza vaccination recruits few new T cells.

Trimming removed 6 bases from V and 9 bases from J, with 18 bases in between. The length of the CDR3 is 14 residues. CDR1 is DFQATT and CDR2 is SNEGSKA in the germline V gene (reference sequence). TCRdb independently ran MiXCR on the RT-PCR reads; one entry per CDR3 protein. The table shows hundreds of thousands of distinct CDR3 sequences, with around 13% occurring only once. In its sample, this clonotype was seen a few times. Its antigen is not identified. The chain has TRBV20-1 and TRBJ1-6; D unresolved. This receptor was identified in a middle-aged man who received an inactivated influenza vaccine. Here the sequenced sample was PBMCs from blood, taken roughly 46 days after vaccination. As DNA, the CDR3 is TGCAGTGCGATCAGCACCGGTGGAGGTTCACCCCTCCACTTT. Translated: CSAISTGGGSPLHF.